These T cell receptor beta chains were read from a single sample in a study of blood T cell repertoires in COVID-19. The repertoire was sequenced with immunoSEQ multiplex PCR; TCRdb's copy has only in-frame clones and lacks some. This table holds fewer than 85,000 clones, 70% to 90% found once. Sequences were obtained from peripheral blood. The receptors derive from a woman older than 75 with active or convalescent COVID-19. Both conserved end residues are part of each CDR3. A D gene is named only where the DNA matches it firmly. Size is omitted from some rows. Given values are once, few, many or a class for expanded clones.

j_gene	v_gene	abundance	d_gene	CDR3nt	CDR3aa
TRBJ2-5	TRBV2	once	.	TGTGCCAGCATCGGGGAATTACAAGAGACCCAGTACTTC	CASIGELQETQYF
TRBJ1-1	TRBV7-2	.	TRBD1	TGTGCCAGCAGCTTAAGGGGCAGGGGGCTTGCTGCTTACACTGAAGCTTTCTTT	CASSLRGRGLAAYTEAFF
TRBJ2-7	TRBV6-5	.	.	TGTGCCAGCAGCCTAACCTTTAGCTCCTACGAGCAGTACTTC	CASSLTFSSYEQYF
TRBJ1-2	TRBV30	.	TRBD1	TGTGCCTGGAGTAAGGGTCCGGGACAGGCGAACTATGGCTACACCTTC	CAWSKGPGQANYGYTF
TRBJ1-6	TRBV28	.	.	TGTGCCAGCAGTTTATCGAGAGGGGGTTCACCCCTCCACTTT	CASSLSRGGSPLHF
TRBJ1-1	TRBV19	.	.	TGTGCCAGTTCGGCCCCTCGGGGGTGGAACACTGAAGCTTTCTTT	CASSAPRGWNTEAFF
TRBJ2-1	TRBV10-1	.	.	TGCGCCAGCAGTGTCTCGAGGGGGGGGCCTGGTGAGCAGTTCTTC	CASSVSRGGPGEQFF
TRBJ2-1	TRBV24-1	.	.	TGTGCCACCAGTGATTCTATCCGGAATGAGCAGTTCTTC	CATSDSIRNEQFF
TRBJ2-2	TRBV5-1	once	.	TGCGCCAGCAGCTTGTTGGCAGATCCAAACACCGGGGAGCTGTTTTTT	CASSLLADPNTGELFF
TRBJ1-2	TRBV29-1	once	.	TGCAGCGTGGGACACCCGAATCTAGGAGGCTACACCTTC	CSVGHPNLGGYTF
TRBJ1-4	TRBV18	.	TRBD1	TGTGCCAGCTCACCTTTGGGACAGGGAAGTGAAAAACTGTTTTTT	CASSPLGQGSEKLFF
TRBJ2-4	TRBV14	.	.	TGTGCCAGCAGCCAAAGCACTGGCGGGTGGGGCATTCAGTACTTC	CASSQSTGGWGIQYF
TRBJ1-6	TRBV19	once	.	TGTGCCAGTAGTATCACCCGGGGAGGTAGTAATTCACCCCTCCACTTT	CASSITRGGSNSPLHF
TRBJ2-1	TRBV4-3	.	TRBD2	TGCGCCAGCAGCCAAGATCCTACGGCGGGGGGAGTTGTCAATGAGCAGTTCTTC	CASSQDPTAGGVVNEQFF
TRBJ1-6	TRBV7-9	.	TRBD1	TGTGCCAGCAGCATGCGAACAGGGGTCGATTCACCCCTCCACTTT	CASSMRTGVDSPLHF
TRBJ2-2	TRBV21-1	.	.	TGTGCCAGCATCGAGGAGGGGACAGGGAAGGCCGGGGAGCTGTTTTTT	CASIEEGTGKAGELFF
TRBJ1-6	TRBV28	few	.	TGTGCCAGCAGTCAGGGCCTCCTGACCCTCCACTTT	CASSQGLLTLHF
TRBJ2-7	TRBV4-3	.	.	TGCGCCAGCAGCCAAGATATACGGGGCTCCTACGAGCAGTACTTC	CASSQDIRGSYEQYF
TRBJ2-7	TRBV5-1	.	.	TGCGCCAGCAGCTTGACGTCCCTTGGACCAGGGGATAGAAAAAACTTC	CASSLTSLGPGDRKNF
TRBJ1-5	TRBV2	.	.	TGTGCCAGCAGCGGCGGACTCAATCAGCCCCAGCATTTT	CASSGGLNQPQHF
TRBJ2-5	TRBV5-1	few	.	TGCGCCAGCAGCTTGGGTCAGGGAGGGACCCAGTACTTC	CASSLGQGGTQYF
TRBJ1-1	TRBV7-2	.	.	TGTGCCAGCAGCCTACAGGGCGGGAACACTGAAGCTTTCTTT	CASSLQGGNTEAFF
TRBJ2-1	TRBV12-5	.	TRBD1	TGTGCTAGTGGTTTACCCGGGACAGGGTACAATGAGCAGTTCTTC	CASGLPGTGYNEQFF
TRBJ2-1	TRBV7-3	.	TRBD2	TGTGCCAGCAGCCCCGACGGTAGCGGGAGTCATAATGAGCAGTTCTTC	CASSPDGSGSHNEQFF
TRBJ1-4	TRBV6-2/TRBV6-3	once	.	TGTGCCAGCAGTTACTTCGGGGAGAATGAAAAACTGTTTTTT	CASSYFGENEKLFF
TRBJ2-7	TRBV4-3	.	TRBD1	TGCGCCAGCAGCCAAGTTTCGGACAGGGGGCTATACGAGCAGTACTTC	CASSQVSDRGLYEQYF
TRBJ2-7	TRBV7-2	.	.	TGTGCCAGCAGCTTAAGGTTCGGGAACGAGCAGTACTTC	CASSLRFGNEQYF
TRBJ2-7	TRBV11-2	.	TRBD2	TGTGCCAGCAGCTTATACTTAGCGGGGGGGGCGTACGAGCAGTACTTC	CASSLYLAGGAYEQYF
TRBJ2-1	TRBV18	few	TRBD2	TGTGCCAGCTCACCAGCTAGCGGGAGGGGAAATGAGCAGTTCTTC	CASSPASGRGNEQFF
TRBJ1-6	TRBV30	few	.	TGTGCCTGGAGTGTGGGGGCCGGCTATAATTCACCCCTCCACTTT	CAWSVGAGYNSPLHF
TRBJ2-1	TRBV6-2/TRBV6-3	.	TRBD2	TGTGCCAGCAGTTATAGCGGGGGTACCCATGAGCAGTTCTTC	CASSYSGGTHEQFF
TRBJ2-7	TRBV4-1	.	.	TGCGCCAGCAGCCGGTCGACAGGACCCTACGAGCAGTACTTC	CASSRSTGPYEQYF
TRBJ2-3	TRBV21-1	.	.	TGTGCCAGCAGCAAAGTCGGGTTTGACACAGATACGCAGTATTTT	CASSKVGFDTDTQYF
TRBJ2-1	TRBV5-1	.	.	TGCGCCAGCAGCTCCCAGGGCGTGTGGAACAATGAGCAGTTCTTC	CASSSQGVWNNEQFF
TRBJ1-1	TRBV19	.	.	TGTGCCAGCGTCAGAAAACAGGGTATGGCCACTGAAGCTTTCTTT	CASVRKQGMATEAFF
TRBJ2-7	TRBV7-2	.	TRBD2	TGTGCCAGCAGCTTAGTGGCTAGCGGCTACGAGCAGTACTTC	CASSLVASGYEQYF
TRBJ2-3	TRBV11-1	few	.	TGTGCCAGCAGTCCCGATTACGGGACTGGTAATACGCAGTATTTT	CASSPDYGTGNTQYF
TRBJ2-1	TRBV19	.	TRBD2	TGTGCCAGTAGTCTCGCGTCGGCTAGCGGTCACAATGAGCAGTTCTTC	CASSLASASGHNEQFF
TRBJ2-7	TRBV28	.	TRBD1	TGTGCCAGCCTCAGGGGGCTCGGTCCCTACGAGCAGTACTTC	CASLRGLGPYEQYF
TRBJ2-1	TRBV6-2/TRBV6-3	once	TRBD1	TGTGCCAGCAGTTACAGGGGACAGAATAGGAATGAGCAGTTCTTC	CASSYRGQNRNEQFF
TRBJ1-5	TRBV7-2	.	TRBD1	TGTGCCAGCAGCTCGGGACAGGGCGGTCAGCCCCAGCATTTT	CASSSGQGGQPQHF
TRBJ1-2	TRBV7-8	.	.	TGTGCCAGCAGCCACTCGGCTGGCAGCGGCTATGGCTACACCTTC	CASSHSAGSGYGYTF
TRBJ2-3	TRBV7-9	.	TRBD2	TGTGCCAGCAGCTTAGGGGCGGGAGGGAGCACAGATACGCAGTATTTT	CASSLGAGGSTDTQYF
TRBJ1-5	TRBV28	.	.	TGTGCCAGCAGACCGGGACACAATCAGCCCCAGCATTTT	CASRPGHNQPQHF
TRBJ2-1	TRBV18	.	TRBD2	TGTGCCAGCTCACCTACTAGCGGGGGGGGCAATGAGCAGTTCTTC	CASSPTSGGGNEQFF
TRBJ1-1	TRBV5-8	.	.	TGTGCCAGCAGCTATATTTCTGAAGCTTTCTTT	CASSYISEAFF